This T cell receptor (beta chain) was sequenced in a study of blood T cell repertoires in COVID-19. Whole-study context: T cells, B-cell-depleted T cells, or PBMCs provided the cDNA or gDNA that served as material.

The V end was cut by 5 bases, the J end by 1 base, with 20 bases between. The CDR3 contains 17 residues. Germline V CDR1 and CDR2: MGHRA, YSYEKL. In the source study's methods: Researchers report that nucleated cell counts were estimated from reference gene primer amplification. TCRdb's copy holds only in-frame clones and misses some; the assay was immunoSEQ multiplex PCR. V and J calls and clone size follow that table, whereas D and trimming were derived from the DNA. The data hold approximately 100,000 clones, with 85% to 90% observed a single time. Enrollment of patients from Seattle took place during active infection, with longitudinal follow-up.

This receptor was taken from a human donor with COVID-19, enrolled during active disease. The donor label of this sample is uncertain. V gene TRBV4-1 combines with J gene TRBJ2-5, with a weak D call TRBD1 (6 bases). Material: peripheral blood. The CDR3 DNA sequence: TGCGCCAGCAGCTCTACCCCTGGGGGCTTTCTCCAAGAGACCCAGTACTTC. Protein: CASSSTPGGFLQETQYF.